Below, 9 T cell receptor beta chains from the same sample are listed, as sequenced in a study of cytomegalovirus exposure and HLA in healthy donors. Method: immunoSEQ multiplex PCR; TCRdb's copy keeps in-frame clones and lacks some. The sample lists around 56,000 clones, 80% to 90% occurring once. The source material was PBMCs. The origin of the receptors is a woman between 18 and 29 years old in good health and CMV-seronegative.

The rearrangement joins TRBV5-8 to TRBJ2-3; TRBD2 is a possible D gene (6 bases). Trimming left V 4 bases short and J 4 bases short, with 13 bases between. The germline gives CDR1 SGHTS, CDR2 YDEGEE. This CDR3 spans 14 amino acids. The CDR3 sequence: CASSTSPSADTQYF. The CDR3 bases are TGTGCCAGCAGCACCTCCCCTAGCGCAGATACGCAGTATTTT.

The V gene is TRBV29-1, the J gene TRBJ2-2; 12 bases are a match to TRBD2. Germline lookup yields CDR1 SQVTM and CDR2 ANQGSEA. The CDR3 loop spans 17 amino acids. V lost 4 bases, J lost 5 bases, and 11 bases stayed unmatched. The DNA of the CDR3 is TGCAGCGTTGTCTTTCTAGCGGGGGGGCAGTATACCGGGGAGCTGTTTTTT. Translated: CSVVFLAGGQYTGELFF.

The chain is built from TRBV5-1 and TRBJ1-1; D possibly corresponds to TRBD1 (6 bases). CDR1 and CDR2 (germline): SGHRS, YFSETQ. This CDR3 has 14 amino acids. The germline V and J ends were trimmed by 6 bases and 4 bases, with 16 bases remaining between them. Here the CDR3 DNA reads TGCGCCAGCACTACAGGGTTGTCGGGCACTGAAGCTTTCTTT. The encoded protein is CASTTGLSGTEAFF.

This chain joins TRBV4-3 and TRBJ2-1; 11 bases map to TRBD2. The germline V gene has CDR1 LGHNA and CDR2 YSLEER. The trim removed 1 base at V and 3 bases at J, leaving 8 bases unmatched. The CDR3 extends over 18 amino acids. As DNA, the CDR3 is TGCGCCAGCAGCCAAGTAGCGGGAGGGCCGAGGGACTACAATGAGCAGTTCTTC. Protein product: CASSQVAGGPRDYNEQFF.

J is TRBJ2-2 and V is TRBV7-9; the match to TRBD2 covers 12 bases. Germline V gene data show CDR1 as SEHNR and CDR2 as FQNEAQ (reference sequence). The V and J ends lost 11 bases and 0 bases, in that order; junction bases with no gene match: 7. The CDR3 runs 16 residues. CDR3 sequence reads: CAVGLAGLTNTGELFF. In DNA, the CDR3 is TGTGCCGTCGGACTAGCGGGGCTTACGAACACCGGGGAGCTGTTTTTT. The full variable domain, in which reference TRBV7-9 and TRBJ2-2 provide the parts outside the CDR3, is DTGVSQNPRHKITKRGQNVTFRCDPISEHNRLYWYRQTLGQGPEFLTYFQNEAQLEKSRLLSDRFSAERPKGSFSTLEIQRTEQGDSAMYLCAVGLAGLTNTGELFFGEGSRLTVL.

The chain has TRBV9 and TRBJ2-1; D possibly corresponds to TRBD1 (5 bases). There are 12 residues in the CDR3. The germline CDR1 and CDR2 sequences are SGDLS and YYNGEE. Trimming took 3 bases from V and 9 from J, leaving 10 bases between them. The CDR3 region is CASSEGAGEQFF. Here the CDR3 DNA reads TGTGCCAGCAGCGAAGGGGCAGGTGAGCAGTTCTTC.

This chain uses TRBV14 with TRBJ1-1; D perhaps matches TRBD1 (5 bases). Germline V CDR1 and CDR2: SGHDN, FVKESK. The CDR3 loop spans 13 amino acids. Trimming took 0 bases from V and 10 from J, leaving 12 bases between them. The CDR3 protein is CASSQERGFRAFF. The CDR3 DNA reads as TGTGCCAGCAGCCAAGAACGGGGGTTTCGAGCTTTCTTT.

V is TRBV19 and J is TRBJ2-3, with 7 bases that match TRBD1. The length of the CDR3 is 15 residues. Germline V gives CDR1 LNHDA, CDR2 SQIVND (reference sequence). Trimming took 9 bases from V and 3 from J; bases not matched to a gene: 12. Here the CDR3 DNA reads TGTGCCAGCCATACTACAGGGGTAGGAACAGATACGCAGTATTTT. Translation: CASHTTGVGTDTQYF.

J is TRBJ1-1 and V is TRBV7-2; D may be TRBD1 (6 bases). From germline, CDR1 is SGHTA and CDR2 FQGNSA. V lost 7 bases, J lost 3 bases, and 24 bases lay in between. The CDR3 consists of 17 residues. In nucleotides, the CDR3 is TGTGCCAGCACCCCCAGTGTGGGGGCGCGAGGGGACACTGAAGCTTTCTTT. Protein product: CASTPSVGARGDTEAFF.